Below are 22 T cell receptor beta chains sequenced from a single sample in a study of blood T cell repertoires in COVID-19. Libraries were prepared by immunoSEQ multiplex PCR; TCRdb keeps only in-frame clonotypes and omits some of them. The repertoire consists of 400,000 to 500,000 clones, with roughly 89% occurring once and the leading ten covering under 1.5%. Material: peripheral blood. The receptors were gathered from a woman in her 30s with active or convalescent COVID-19.

V gene TRBV5-1 combines with J gene TRBJ1-1; D gene ambiguous. From germline, CDR1 is SGHRS and CDR2 YFSETQ. This CDR3 is 15 amino acids long. V gave up 1 base and J gave up 1 base, with 11 bases separating them. The DNA for the CDR3 is TGCGCCAGCAGCTTGACAGTGGAAGGGAACACTGAAGCTTTCTTT. Translated: CASSLTVEGNTEAFF.

Here the CDR3 reads CASRGQLNYGYTF. CDR3 coding DNA: TGTGCCAGCAGGGGACAGCTTAACTATGGCTACACCTTC. The chain recombines TRBV12-3 or TRBV12-4 with TRBJ1-2, with 7 nucleotides matching TRBD1. The CDR3 is 13 amino acids. V shed 6 bases and J 1 base; nucleotides not matched to a gene: 2.

This clone was picked up one time. The rearrangement joins TRBV19 to TRBJ1-1; D perhaps matches TRBD1 (5 bases). CDR1 is LNHDA, CDR2 SQIVND, per germline (reference sequence). The V gene lost 6 bases and the J gene lost 3 bases, with 11 bases spanning the gap. The CDR3 consists of 13 residues. The CDR3 region has the DNA TGTGCCAGTAGAAAGGAAGGGGACACTGAAGCTTTCTTT. Protein: CASRKEGDTEAFF.

V is TRBV23-1 and J is TRBJ2-7; 12 bases align to TRBD2. TRBV23-1 belongs to the ORF category, with a function that is uncertain. The CDR3 is 15 amino acids. Trimming took 5 bases from V and 5 from J; bases not matched to a gene: 7. CDR3: CASSWATSGRNEQYF. CDR3 bases: TGCGCCAGCAGTTGGGCGACTAGCGGGAGAAACGAGCAGTACTTC.

This chain links TRBV11-2 with TRBJ2-5; D may be TRBD1 (5 bases). Deletions cut 0 bases from V and 1 base from J, with 9 bases between. In germline, CDR1 is SGHAT, CDR2 FQNNGV. The CDR3 is made up of 15 amino acids. CDR3 nucleotide sequence: TGTGCCAGCAGCTTAGAGGGCAGGGTCCAAGAGACCCAGTACTTC. This sequence encodes CASSLEGRVQETQYF.

V gene TRBV9 combines with J gene TRBJ2-5, with D possibly being TRBD1 (7 bases). Trimming took 2 bases from V and 0 from J, leaving 11 bases between them. The CDR3 has 15 amino acids. Looked up from germline, CDR1 is SGDLS and CDR2 is YYNGEE. CDR3 nucleotides: TGTGCCAGCAGCGTGCAGGGGGGATACCAAGAGACCCAGTACTTC. It specifies CASSVQGGYQETQYF.

The chain joins TRBV6-5 to TRBJ1-1; tentative D call: TRBD1 (6 bases). The germline V and J ends were trimmed by 6 bases and 1 base, with 12 bases remaining between them. Germline V lookup: CDR1 MNHEY, CDR2 SVGAGI. The CDR3 extends over 14 amino acids. The CDR3 nucleotides are TGTGCCAGCAGGGCCGACAGGACGAACACTGAAGCTTTCTTT. Amino acids: CASRADRTNTEAFF.

The V gene is TRBV6-5, the J gene TRBJ2-7, with TRBD2 matching 9 bases. The CDR3 covers 14 residues. Germline V CDR1 and CDR2: MNHEY, SVGAGI. The junction had 2 bases not matched to a gene; V was cut back by 1 base and J by 4 bases. CDR3 in DNA: TGTGCCAGCAGTTACTTAGCGGGGGCTTACGAGCAGTACTTC. Protein: CASSYLAGAYEQYF.

This clone was seen a single time. This sequence joins TRBV19 and TRBJ2-3, with D possibly TRBD2 on 5 matching bases. The CDR3 is 13 amino acids. Trimming shortened V by 3 bases and J by 3 bases, and 7 bases separated the two germline ends. The germline gives CDR1 LNHDA, CDR2 SQIVND (reference sequence). The CDR3 bases are TGTGCCAGTAGTATGAGGGCGACAGATACGCAGTATTTT. It encodes CASSMRATDTQYF.

The gene calls are TRBV10-3 and TRBJ1-1, with 9 bases that match TRBD1. Germline assignment: CDR1 ENHRY and CDR2 SYGVKD. This CDR3 is 16 amino acids long. V shed 8 bases and J 2 bases; nucleotides not matched to a gene: 12. CDR3 DNA sequence: TGTGCCATCCGGGGACAGGGCGATTCATCCAACACTGAAGCTTTCTTT. Amino acid sequence: CAIRGQGDSSNTEAFF.

The chain joins TRBV2 to TRBJ1-4; D is unclear. The germline gives CDR1 SNHLY, CDR2 FYNNEI. Trimming removed 7 bases from V and 5 bases from J, with 20 bases in between. This CDR3 is built from 16 residues. The CDR3 reads CASNSVLSEENEKLFF. CDR3 coding DNA: TGTGCCAGCAATTCGGTCCTCTCAGAGGAAAATGAAAAACTGTTTTTT.

Comments on this clone: This specimen includes other DNA sequences encoding the same CDR3. This chain uses TRBV2 with TRBJ1-2; 9 bases match TRBD1. The CDR3 runs 14 residues. Germline CDR1 and CDR2: SNHLY and FYNNEI. V lost 3 bases and J lost 4; bases outside the gene matches: 3. For the CDR3, the DNA is TGTGCCAGCAGTGAGGGACAGGGAAGCTATGGCTACACCTTC. This codes for CASSEGQGSYGYTF. The full variable domain, with the rest looked up from reference TRBV2 and TRBJ1-2, is EPEVTQTPSHQVTQMGQEVILRCVPISNHLYFYWYRQILGQKVEFLVSFYNNEISEKSEIFDDQFSVERPDGSNFTLKIRSTKLEDSAMYFCASSEGQGSYGYTFGSGTRLTVV.

The V call is TRBV20-1, the J call TRBJ2-1, with D possibly TRBD1 on 6 matching bases. The CDR3 has 14 amino acids. Germline-derived CDR1 and CDR2 are DFQATT and SNEGSKA (reference sequence). The V and J ends lost 3 bases and 4 bases respectively, with 13 bases between them. The CDR3 DNA reads TGCAGTGCTAGTTCGGCCAGGGGTTACAATGAGCAGTTCTTC. Translation: CSASSARGYNEQFF.

The chain links TRBV29-1 to TRBJ2-2; TRBD2 agrees at 12 bases. Germline values: CDR1 SQVTM, CDR2 ANQGSEA. This CDR3 has 15 residues. The V segment lost 6 bases and the J segment 5 bases; nucleotides outside the gene matches: 7. The CDR3 nucleotides are TGCAGCGTCGCACCTAGCGGGAGGGAAACCGGGGAGCTGTTTTTT. Translated: CSVAPSGRETGELFF.

The chain links TRBV6-5 to TRBJ2-5; 11 nucleotides match TRBD1. Germline loops: CDR1 MNHEY, CDR2 SVGAGI. J gave up 5 bases and V 10 bases, and 9 bases lay outside the gene matches. This CDR3 spans 14 amino acids. CDR3 sequence (DNA): TGTGCCACACTGGACAGGGGGCTTCGGGAGACCCAGTACTTC. Translation gives CATLDRGLRETQYF.

The DNA for the CDR3 is TGTGCCAGCAGCTTCGGACCTAGACAGTCGGGGGCCTACGAGCAGTACTTC. Amino acid sequence: CASSFGPRQSGAYEQYF. This chain links TRBV5-4 with TRBJ2-7, with D maybe TRBD2 (6 bases). CDR3 size: 17 residues. Trimming shortened V by 2 bases and J by 2 bases, and 20 bases separated the two germline ends. Germline values: CDR1 SGHNT, CDR2 YYREEE (reference sequence).

This rearrangement joins TRBV6-6 to TRBJ2-3, with no clear D. CDR1 is MNHNY and CDR2 is SVGAGI in the germline V gene (reference sequence). Trimming shortened V by 7 bases and J by 6 bases, and 14 bases separated the two germline ends. The CDR3 consists of 13 residues. The CDR3 sequence is CASTPSLGDTQYF. CDR3 nucleotide sequence: TGTGCCAGCACCCCCTCCCTGGGCGATACGCAGTATTTT.

The chain has TRBV3-1 (or the pseudogene TRBV3-2) and TRBJ1-5; 12 positions agree with TRBD1. The CDR3 is 16 residues long. Trimming at V came to 4 bases and at J to 6 bases, leaving 7 bases not matched to a gene. CDR1 and CDR2 (germline): LGHDT, YNNKEL (reference sequence). The CDR3 loop reads CASSPAGTGGRQPQHF. The DNA of the CDR3 is TGTGCCAGCAGCCCAGCCGGGACAGGGGGCCGTCAGCCCCAGCATTTT.

V is TRBV3-1 (or the pseudogene TRBV3-2) and J is TRBJ2-1, with TRBD1 matching 10 bases. The CDR3 totals 13 residues. Trimming removed 1 base from V and 9 bases from J; junction bases left unmatched: 0. In germline, CDR1 is LGHDT, CDR2 YNNKEL (reference sequence). The chain's CDR3 is CASSQGTGGEQFF. The CDR3 region has the DNA TGTGCCAGCAGCCAAGGGACAGGGGGTGAGCAGTTCTTC.

The V call is TRBV10-3, the J call TRBJ2-1, with 7 bases aligning to TRBD2. From germline, CDR1 is ENHRY and CDR2 SYGVKD. The junction had 13 bases not matched to a gene; V was cut back by 3 bases and J by 5 bases. CDR3 length equals 17 residues. CDR3 region: CAISDVTSPTYNNEQFF. The CDR3 DNA reads TGTGCCATCAGTGACGTGACTAGCCCAACCTACAACAATGAGCAGTTCTTC.

As concerns this clone: This sample includes further DNA sequences coding for the same CDR3. The rearrangement links TRBV29-1 to TRBJ2-7, with 11 bases fitting TRBD2. Germline CDR1 reads SQVTM; CDR2 reads ANQGSEA. The CDR3 is 13 residues long. Trimming removed 4 bases from V and 4 bases from J; junction bases left unmatched: 3. CDR3 loop: CSVGLAGGYEQYF. In nucleotides, the CDR3 is TGCAGCGTTGGTCTAGCGGGAGGATACGAGCAGTACTTC.

This clone showed up just once. The CDR3 DNA is TGTGCCAGCAGCCAGGGCTGGGAGCAGTACTTC. Its translation: CASSQGWEQYF. The J gene is TRBJ2-7, the V gene TRBV6-5; tentative D call: TRBD1 (5 bases). CDR1 is MNHEY and CDR2 is SVGAGI in the germline V gene. The CDR3 covers 11 residues. With 6 bases removed from V and 7 bases from J, the gap between germline ends came to 10 bases.